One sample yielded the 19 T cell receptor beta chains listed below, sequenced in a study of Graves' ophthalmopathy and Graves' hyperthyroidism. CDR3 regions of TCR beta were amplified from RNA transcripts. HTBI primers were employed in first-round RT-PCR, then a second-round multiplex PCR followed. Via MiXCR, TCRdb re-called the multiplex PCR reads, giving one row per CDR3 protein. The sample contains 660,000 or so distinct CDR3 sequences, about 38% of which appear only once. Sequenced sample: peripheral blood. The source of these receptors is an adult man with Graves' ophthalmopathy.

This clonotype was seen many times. The CDR3 DNA is TGTGCCACCAGTGAGGGGGCGCAGACCCAGTACTTC. It translates to CATSEGAQTQYF. The chain carries TRBV24-1 and TRBJ2-5; tentatively, D is TRBD1 (6 bases). This CDR3 is built from 12 residues. Germline V gene data show CDR1 as KGHDR and CDR2 as SFDVKD. V lost 4 bases, J lost 6 bases, and 8 bases lay in between.

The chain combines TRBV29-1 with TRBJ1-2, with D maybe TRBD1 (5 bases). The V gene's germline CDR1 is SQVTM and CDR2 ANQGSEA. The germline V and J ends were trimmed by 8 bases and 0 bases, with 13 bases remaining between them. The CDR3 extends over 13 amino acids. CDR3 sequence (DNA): TGCAGCTTACAACCGGGACCTAACTATGGCTACACCTTC. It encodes CSLQPGPNYGYTF.

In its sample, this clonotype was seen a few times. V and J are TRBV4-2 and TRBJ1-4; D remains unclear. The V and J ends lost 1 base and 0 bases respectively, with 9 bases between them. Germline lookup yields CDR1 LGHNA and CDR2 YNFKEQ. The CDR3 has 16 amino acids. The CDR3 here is CASSQAKAATNEKLFF. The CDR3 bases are TGTGCCAGCAGCCAAGCAAAGGCAGCAACTAATGAAAAACTGTTTTTT.

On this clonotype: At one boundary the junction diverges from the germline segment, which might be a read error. The CDR3 bases are TGCAGTGCCAGAGAGGGGTTTCAGCCCCAGCATTTT. Translation gives CSAREGFQPQHF. V usage is TRBV20-1 and J usage is TRBJ1-5, with D perhaps matching TRBD1 (5 bases). The length of the CDR3 is 12 residues. Germline V lookup: CDR1 DFQATT, CDR2 SNEGSKA (reference sequence).

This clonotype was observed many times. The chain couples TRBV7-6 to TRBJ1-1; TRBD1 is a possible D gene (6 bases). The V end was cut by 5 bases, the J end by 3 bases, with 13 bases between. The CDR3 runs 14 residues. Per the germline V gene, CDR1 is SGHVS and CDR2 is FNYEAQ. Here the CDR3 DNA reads TGTGCCAGCAGCGGACAGCCGAGGGACACTGAAGCTTTCTTT. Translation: CASSGQPRDTEAFF.

The DNA for the CDR3 is TGTGCCAGTAGTATGGCCGGGTCCGCCAATGAGCAGTTCTTC. Its protein product is CASSMAGSANEQFF. This chain connects TRBV19 to TRBJ2-1, with D uncertain. Trimming pared 3 bases from V and 6 bases from J, leaving 12 bases between. This CDR3 contains 14 residues. Germline V lookup: CDR1 LNHDA, CDR2 SQIVND (reference sequence).

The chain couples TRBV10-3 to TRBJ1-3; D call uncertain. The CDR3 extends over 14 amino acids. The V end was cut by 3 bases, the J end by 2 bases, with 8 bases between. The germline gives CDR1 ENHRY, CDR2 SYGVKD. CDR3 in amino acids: CAISDRGAGNTIYF. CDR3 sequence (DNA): TGTGCCATCAGTGATCGTGGCGCTGGAAACACCATATATTTT.

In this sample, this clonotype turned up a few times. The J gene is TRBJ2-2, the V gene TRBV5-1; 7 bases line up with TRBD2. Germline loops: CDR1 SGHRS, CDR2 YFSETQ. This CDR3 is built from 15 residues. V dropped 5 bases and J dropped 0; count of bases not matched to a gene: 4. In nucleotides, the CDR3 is TGCGCCAGCAGGGGCGGGAGCACGAACACCGGGGAGCTGTTTTTT. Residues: CASRGGSTNTGELFF.

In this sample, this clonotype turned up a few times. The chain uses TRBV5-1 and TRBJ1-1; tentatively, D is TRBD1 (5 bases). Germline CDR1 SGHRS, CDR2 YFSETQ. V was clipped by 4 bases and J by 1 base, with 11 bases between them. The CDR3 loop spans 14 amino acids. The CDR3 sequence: CASSPQDRNTEAFF. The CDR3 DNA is TGCGCCAGCAGCCCCCAAGACAGGAACACTGAAGCTTTCTTT.

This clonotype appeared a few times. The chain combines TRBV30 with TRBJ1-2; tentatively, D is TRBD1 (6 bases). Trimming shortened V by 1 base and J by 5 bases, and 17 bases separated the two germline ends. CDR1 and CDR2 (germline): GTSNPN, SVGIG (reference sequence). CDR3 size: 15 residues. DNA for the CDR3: TGTGCCTGGAGTGAGGAGGACAGAAGGAAGTATGGCTACACCTTC. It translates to CAWSEEDRRKYGYTF. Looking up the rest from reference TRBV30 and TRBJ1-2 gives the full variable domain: SQTIHQWPATLVQPVGSPLSLECTVEGTSNPNLYWYRQAAGRGLQLLFYSVGIGQISSEVPQNLSASRPQDRQFILSSKKLLLSDSGFYLCAWSEEDRRKYGYTFGSGTRLTVV.

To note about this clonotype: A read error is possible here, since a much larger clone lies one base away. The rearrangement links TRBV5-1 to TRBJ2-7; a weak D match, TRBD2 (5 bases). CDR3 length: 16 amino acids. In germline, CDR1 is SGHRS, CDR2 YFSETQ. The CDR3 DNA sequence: TGCACCAGCAGCCCCAATGAGGGCAGGCCGTCCTACGAGCAGTACTTC. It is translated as CTSSPNEGRPSYEQYF.

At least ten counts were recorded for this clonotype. The chain's CDR3 is CASSPGRDQPQHF. CDR3 coding DNA: TGTGCCAGTAGTCCCGGTCGAGATCAGCCCCAGCATTTT. This chain joins TRBV19 and TRBJ1-5; D remains ambiguous. The CDR3 is 13 amino acids. With 5 bases removed from V and 5 bases from J, the gap between germline ends came to 10 bases. Germline loops: CDR1 LNHDA, CDR2 SQIVND (reference sequence).

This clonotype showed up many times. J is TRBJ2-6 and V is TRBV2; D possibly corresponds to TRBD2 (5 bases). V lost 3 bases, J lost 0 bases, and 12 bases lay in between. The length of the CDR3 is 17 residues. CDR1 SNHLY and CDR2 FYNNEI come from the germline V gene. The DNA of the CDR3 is TGTGCCAGCAGTGATTTCCAGGCGGGCTCTGGGGCCAACGTCCTGACTTTC. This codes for CASSDFQAGSGANVLTF.

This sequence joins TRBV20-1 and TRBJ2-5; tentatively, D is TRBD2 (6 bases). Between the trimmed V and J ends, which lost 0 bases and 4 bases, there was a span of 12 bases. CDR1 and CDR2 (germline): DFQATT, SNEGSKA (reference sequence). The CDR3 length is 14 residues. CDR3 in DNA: TGCAGTGCTAGAGATGGGGGGAGTCGAGAGACCCAGTACTTC. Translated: CSARDGGSRETQYF.

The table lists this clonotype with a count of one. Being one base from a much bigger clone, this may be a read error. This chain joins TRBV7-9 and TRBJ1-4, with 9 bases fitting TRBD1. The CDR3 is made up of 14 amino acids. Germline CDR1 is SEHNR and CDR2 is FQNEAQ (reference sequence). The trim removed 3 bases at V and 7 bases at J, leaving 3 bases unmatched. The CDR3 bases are TGTGCCAGCAGCTTCGGGACAGGGTTTGAAAAACTGTTTTTT. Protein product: CASSFGTGFEKLFF. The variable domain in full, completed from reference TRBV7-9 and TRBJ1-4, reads DTGVSQNPRHKITKRGQNVTFRCDPISEHNRLYWYRQTLGQGPEFLTYFQNEAQLEKSRLLSDRFSAERPKGSFSTLEIQRTEQGDSAMYLCASSFGTGFEKLFFGSGTQLSVL.

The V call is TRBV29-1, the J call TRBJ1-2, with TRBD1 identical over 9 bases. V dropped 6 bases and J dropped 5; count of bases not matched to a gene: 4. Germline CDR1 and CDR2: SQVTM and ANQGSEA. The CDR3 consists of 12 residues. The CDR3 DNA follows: TGCAGCGTAGGACAGGGGTGGTATGGCTACACCTTC. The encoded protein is CSVGQGWYGYTF.

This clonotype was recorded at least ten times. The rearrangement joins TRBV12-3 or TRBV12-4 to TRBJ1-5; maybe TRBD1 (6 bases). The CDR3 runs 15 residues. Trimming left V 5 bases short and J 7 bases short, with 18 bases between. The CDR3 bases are TGTGCCAGCAGTGCCGGGCCAACTGGGGGCCAGCCCCAGCATTTT. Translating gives CASSAGPTGGQPQHF.

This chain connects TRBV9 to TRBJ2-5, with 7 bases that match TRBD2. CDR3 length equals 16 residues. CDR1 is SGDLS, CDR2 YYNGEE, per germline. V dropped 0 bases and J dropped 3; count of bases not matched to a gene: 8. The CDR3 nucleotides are TGTGCCAGCAGCGTAGACCCCGGGACTACGAAAGAGACCCAGTACTTC. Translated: CASSVDPGTTKETQYF.

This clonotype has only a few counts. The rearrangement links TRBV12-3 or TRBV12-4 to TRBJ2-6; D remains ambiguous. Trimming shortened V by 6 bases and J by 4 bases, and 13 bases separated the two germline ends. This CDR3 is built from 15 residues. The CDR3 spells CASRVGYSGANVLTF. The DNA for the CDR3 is TGTGCCAGCAGAGTAGGGTACTCGGGGGCCAACGTCCTGACTTTC.